The 28 T cell receptor beta chains in this list originate from one sample, sequenced in a study of cytomegalovirus exposure and HLA in healthy donors. Primers included in the PCR were 60 Vbeta and 13 Jbeta primers. Clones were sequenced by immunoSEQ multiplex PCR, and TCRdb holds only the in-frame ones, with some missing. The sample lists some 130,000 clones; around 69% were seen once. The sample comprised PBMCs. The receptors were gathered from a human donor in good health.

The chain combines TRBV7-6 with TRBJ2-6, with D possibly TRBD1 on 6 matching bases. Between the trimmed V and J ends, which lost 3 bases and 4 bases, there was a span of 25 bases. Looked up from germline, CDR1 is SGHVS and CDR2 is FNYEAQ. The CDR3 contains 20 residues. CDR3 loop: CASSFRLGQSRQLGANVLTF. CDR3 in DNA: TGTGCCAGCAGCTTTAGGTTAGGACAGTCTCGCCAATTGGGGGCCAACGTCCTGACTTTC.

This rearrangement joins TRBV2 to TRBJ1-6; D perhaps matches TRBD1 (6 bases). Germline V gives CDR1 SNHLY, CDR2 FYNNEI. V lost 4 bases, J lost 10 bases, and 14 bases lay in between. The length of the CDR3 is 14 residues. The chain's CDR3 is CASSVQAGVSPLHF. The CDR3 DNA reads as TGTGCCAGCAGTGTTCAGGCAGGGGTATCACCCCTCCACTTT.

This CDR3 is CASSTARTGSYEQYF. CDR3 bases: TGTGCCAGCAGCACCGCTAGGACAGGGAGCTACGAGCAGTACTTC. This sequence joins TRBV5-4 and TRBJ2-7; 8 positions agree with TRBD1. Germline-derived CDR1 and CDR2 are SGHNT and YYREEE (reference sequence). This CDR3 is 15 amino acids long. With V trimmed by 4 bases and J by 3 bases, 9 bases remained unmatched.

V and J are TRBV5-4 and TRBJ1-6; a possible D gene is TRBD1 (6 bases). Between the trimmed V and J ends, which lost 4 bases and 8 bases, there was a span of 13 bases. The CDR3 loop spans 14 amino acids. Per the germline V gene, CDR1 is SGHNT and CDR2 is YYREEE (reference sequence). CDR3 nucleotides: TGTGCCAGCAGCCTCCAGGGGCCCTATTCACCCCTCCACTTT. It translates to CASSLQGPYSPLHF. The full variable domain, rest sourced from reference TRBV5-4 and TRBJ1-6, is ETGVTQSPTHLIKTRGQQVTLRCSSQSGHNTVSWYQQALGQGPQFIFQYYREEENGRGNFPPRFSGLQFPNYSSELNVNALELDDSALYLCASSLQGPYSPLHFGNGTRLTVT.

The chain is built from TRBV5-1 and TRBJ2-7; TRBD1 matches at 11 bases. This CDR3 is built from 16 residues. Germline V gene data show CDR1 as SGHRS and CDR2 as YFSETQ. The J segment lost 3 bases and the V segment lost 4 bases, leaving 9 bases of the junction unmatched. CDR3 loop: CASSLPDRGLLYEQYF. The CDR3 nucleotides read TGCGCCAGCAGCCTACCGGACAGGGGGCTTCTCTACGAGCAGTACTTC.

CDR3 region: CATSRGTGDNEQYF. The CDR3 DNA follows: TGTGCCACCAGCAGAGGGACAGGGGACAACGAGCAGTACTTC. V and J are TRBV15 and TRBJ2-7; TRBD1 aligns across 9 bases. Germline CDR1 and CDR2: LNHNV and YYDKDF (reference sequence). This CDR3 spans 14 amino acids. Trimming cost V 1 base and J 5 bases; bases outside gene matches: 3. The full variable domain, rest sourced from reference TRBV15 and TRBJ2-7, is DAMVIQNPRYQVTQFGKPVTLSCSQTLNHNVMYWYQQKSSQAPKLLFHYYDKDFNNEADTPDNFQSRRPNTSFCFLDIRSPGLGDTAMYLCATSRGTGDNEQYFGPGTRLTVT.

J is TRBJ2-1 and V is TRBV6-5, with a tentative D call TRBD2 (6 bases). Deletions cut 6 bases from V and 4 bases from J, with 16 bases between. Per the germline V gene, CDR1 is MNHEY and CDR2 is SVGAGI. This CDR3 has 15 amino acids. CDR3 loop: CASSLGLEAYNEQFF. CDR3 nucleotide sequence: TGTGCCAGCAGCTTGGGACTTGAGGCGTACAATGAGCAGTTCTTC.

The chain uses TRBV4-2 and TRBJ2-2, with TRBD2 matching over 10 bases. V dropped 5 bases and J dropped 1; count of bases not matched to a gene: 7. Germline V gene sequence: CDR1 LGHNA, CDR2 YNFKEQ. The CDR3 is 17 residues long. CDR3 in DNA: TGTGCCAGCAGCACCCAAGCGGGAGGGGTGAACACCGGGGAGCTGTTTTTT. It yields the protein CASSTQAGGVNTGELFF.

The rearrangement uses TRBV7-9 and TRBJ2-1; D is undetermined. Looked up from germline, CDR1 is SEHNR and CDR2 is FQNEAQ (reference sequence). The V gene lost 8 bases and the J gene lost 0 bases, with 8 bases spanning the gap. This CDR3 spans 13 amino acids. CDR3 coding DNA: TGTGCCAGCCATAAGAGCTCCTACAATGAGCAGTTCTTC. As protein: CASHKSSYNEQFF.

The genes are TRBV5-1 and TRBJ1-2, with 8 positions matching TRBD1. Per germline, CDR1 SGHRS and CDR2 YFSETQ. V was clipped by 4 bases and J by 2 bases; unmatched bases: 4. The CDR3 length is 14 residues. In nucleotides, the CDR3 is TGCGCCAGCAGCATGGACAGGGAGAACTATGGCTACACCTTC. Amino acids: CASSMDRENYGYTF.

The chain couples TRBV9 to TRBJ2-1; a possible D gene is TRBD1 (5 bases). The CDR3 is 16 residues long. V lost 3 bases, J lost 0 bases, and 13 bases lay in between. The germline CDR1 and CDR2 sequences are SGDLS and YYNGEE. The CDR3 nucleotides read TGTGCCAGCAGCGAGACAGTCCACAGCTCCTACAATGAGCAGTTCTTC. Amino acid sequence: CASSETVHSSYNEQFF.

This clone has more than one count but fewer than ten. This sequence joins TRBV6-4 and TRBJ2-7; tentatively, D is TRBD1 (6 bases). CDR1 MRHNA and CDR2 SNTAGT come from the germline V gene. CDR3 length: 14 amino acids. The germline V and J ends were trimmed by 5 bases and 0 bases, with 11 bases remaining between them. CDR3 in amino acids: CASSYGQSSYEQYF. Written as DNA, the CDR3 is TGTGCCAGCAGTTACGGACAGAGCTCCTACGAGCAGTACTTC.

The rearrangement links TRBV25-1 to TRBJ2-3; TRBD2 aligns across 10 bases. This CDR3 has 16 residues. Germline V gene data show CDR1 as MGHDK and CDR2 as SYGVNS. V dropped 3 bases and J dropped 6; count of bases not matched to a gene: 9. CDR3 sequence: CASSEWSGRAADTQYF. The DNA for the CDR3 is TGTGCCAGCAGTGAGTGGAGCGGGAGGGCCGCGGATACGCAGTATTTT.

V and J are TRBV7-8 and TRBJ2-5; the D is unclear. Germline V gene data show CDR1 as SGHVS and CDR2 as FQNEAQ. The CDR3 consists of 13 residues. The V end lost 1 base, the J end lost 3 bases, and 6 bases lay between the germline ends. The DNA for the CDR3 is TGTGCCAGCAGCTTAGAAGGAGAAGAGACCCAGTACTTC. This encodes CASSLEGEETQYF.

Written as DNA, the CDR3 is TGTGCCAGCAGCTTAGAGGCATACGGGAGCTCCTCCTACGAGCAGTACTTC. Its translation: CASSLEAYGSSSYEQYF. This chain links TRBV7-9 with TRBJ2-7; perhaps TRBD2 as D (6 bases). Trimming removed 1 base from V and 0 bases from J, with 16 bases in between. Per the germline V gene, CDR1 is SEHNR and CDR2 is FQNEAQ (reference sequence). The CDR3 extends over 17 amino acids.

The V and J genes are TRBV28 and TRBJ2-7; 10 bases line up with TRBD2. CDR1 and CDR2 from the germline V gene are MDHEN and SYDVKM. This CDR3 contains 17 residues. Unmatched junction bases numbered 17, after V lost 7 bases and J lost 5 bases. The CDR3 region is CASTETSGWLSPHEQYF. CDR3 nucleotide sequence: TGTGCCAGCACAGAGACTAGCGGGTGGCTATCACCCCACGAGCAGTACTTC.

The V gene is TRBV9, the J gene TRBJ2-5; 10 nucleotides align to TRBD2. The better agreement between TRBJ2-7 and the DNA end casts doubt on the J call. The CDR3 length is 17 residues. CDR1 is SGDLS and CDR2 is YYNGEE in the germline V gene. Here the CDR3 DNA reads TGTGCCAGCAGCGTAGGGACTAGCGGTAAGGGGTCCTACGAGCAGTACTTC. Its translation: CASSVGTSGKGSYEQYF.

The rearrangement links TRBV21-1 to TRBJ1-1; the table names TRBD1, a call not compared with the DNA. TRBV21-1 is a pseudogene locus. CDR3 size: 13 residues. CDR3 nucleotide sequence: TGTGCCAGCCCCAGGGGGGAGGCGACTGAAGCTTTCTTT. Translating it yields CASPRGEATEAFF.

The chain couples TRBV5-6 to TRBJ2-5, with 7 bases matching TRBD1. Losses at the gene ends were 4 bases for V and 0 bases for J; bases not matched to a gene: 6. Per the germline V gene, CDR1 is SGHDT and CDR2 is YYEEEE. The CDR3 spans 15 residues. The CDR3 reads CASSRRTGHQETQYF. DNA for the CDR3: TGTGCCAGCAGCCGGCGGACAGGACACCAAGAGACCCAGTACTTC.

This chain joins TRBV9 and TRBJ1-1; 9 nucleotides align to TRBD1. The V and J ends lost 4 bases and 4 bases, in that order; junction bases with no gene match: 8. The germline gives CDR1 SGDLS, CDR2 YYNGEE. CDR3 size: 15 residues. DNA for the CDR3: TGTGCCAGCAGCCCTCTGACAGGGGGGATCACTGAAGCTTTCTTT. Translating gives CASSPLTGGITEAFF.

V gene TRBV30 combines with J gene TRBJ1-2; 7 bases match TRBD1. The CDR3 totals 14 residues. CDR1 and CDR2 (germline): GTSNPN, SVGIG (reference sequence). V lost 1 base, J lost 9 bases, and 11 bases stayed unmatched. In DNA, the CDR3 is TGTGCCTGGAGTGCCAACTCAGGGGGTCGGAGCTACACCTTC. Protein sequence: CAWSANSGGRSYTF.

The chain has TRBV30 and TRBJ2-7, with D possibly TRBD2 on 6 matching bases. This CDR3 comprises 12 residues. V shed 3 bases and J shed 6 bases, with 12 bases lying between them. Germline V gives CDR1 GTSNPN, CDR2 SVGIG (reference sequence). The CDR3 here is CAWRDPGVEQYF. CDR3 bases: TGTGCCTGGAGGGACCCGGGGGTCGAGCAGTACTTC.

The J gene is TRBJ1-3, the V gene TRBV9, with D possibly matching TRBD1 (5 bases). The length of the CDR3 is 15 residues. CDR1 and CDR2 from the germline V gene are SGDLS and YYNGEE. With 0 bases removed from V and 2 bases from J, the gap between germline ends came to 9 bases. CDR3 sequence: CASSVGQRTGNTIYF. CDR3 nucleotide sequence: TGTGCCAGCAGCGTAGGACAGAGGACTGGAAACACCATATATTTT.

J is TRBJ2-2 and V is TRBV27; 9 positions agree with TRBD2. The CDR3 runs 16 residues. Trimming took 3 bases from V and 1 from J; bases not matched to a gene: 3. CDR1 is MNHEY and CDR2 is SMNVEV in the germline V gene (reference sequence). The CDR3 sequence is CASSFLLAGNTGELFF. The DNA of the CDR3 is TGTGCCAGCAGTTTTCTACTAGCGGGGAACACCGGGGAGCTGTTTTTT.

The V gene is TRBV30, the J gene TRBJ2-5, with TRBD1 matching over 7 bases. The trim removed 0 bases at V and 2 bases at J, leaving 3 bases unmatched. This CDR3 is built from 14 residues. Per the germline V gene, CDR1 is GTSNPN and CDR2 is SVGIG (reference sequence). This chain's CDR3 is CAWSVPTGQETQYF. For the CDR3, the DNA is TGTGCCTGGAGTGTACCGACAGGGCAAGAGACCCAGTACTTC.

The rearrangement joins TRBV4-3 to TRBJ2-1, with TRBD2 identical over 9 bases. The CDR3 covers 18 residues. The V and J ends lost 2 bases and 2 bases, in that order; junction bases with no gene match: 10. CDR1 and CDR2 (germline): LGHNA, YSLEER. The CDR3 nucleotides read TGCGCCAGCAGCCAAAGACTAGCGGAACCGAACCCCTACAATGAGCAGTTCTTC. This gives the protein CASSQRLAEPNPYNEQFF.

The table lists this clone with a count of one. The chain carries TRBV30 and TRBJ1-2; D might be TRBD1 (5 bases). CDR3 length: 16 residues. Germline CDR1 GTSNPN, CDR2 SVGIG (reference sequence). The ends were cut back, 4 bases at V and 3 bases at J, with 21 bases in the middle. The CDR3 DNA reads as TGTGCCTGGAATCCACTGGCGATGGGGGGTGACTATGGCTACACCTTC. It codes for CAWNPLAMGGDYGYTF.

The V gene is TRBV6-5, the J gene TRBJ1-2; TRBD1 agrees at 8 bases. Germline CDR1 is MNHEY and CDR2 is SVGAGI. The CDR3 sequence is 14 residues long. The V and J ends lost 4 bases and 5 bases, in that order; junction bases with no gene match: 6. CDR3 region: CASSFRQGPYGYTF. For the CDR3, the DNA is TGTGCCAGCAGTTTCCGACAGGGGCCATATGGCTACACCTTC.